This T cell receptor beta chain was documented in a study of blood T cell repertoires in COVID-19. Study-level background: Whether acute or convalescent, the COVID-19 samples came from the United States, Italy and Spain.

Original handling: It was from reference gene primer amplification that nucleated cell counts were estimated. The method was immunoSEQ multiplex PCR; TCRdb's version includes in-frame clones alone and lacks a portion of them. For V, J and clone size, that table is used; D and trimming come from the DNA. The table lists approximately 97,000 clones, 75% to 90% of them singletons, with approximately 5% in the top ten. Trimming removed 8 bases at V and 0 bases at J, with 11 bases between. Germline-derived CDR1 and CDR2 are LNHDA and SQIVND (reference sequence). CDR3 length: 15 residues. This TCR came from a woman in her forties or fifties with COVID-19, enrolled during active disease. This rearrangement joins TRBV19 to TRBJ1-6; no clear D gene. The sequencing input was peripheral blood. The CDR3 loop reads CASVDGSSYNSPLHF. Here the CDR3 DNA reads TGTGCCAGTGTGGACGGGAGCTCCTATAATTCACCCCTCCACTTT.